Shown below are 2 T cell receptor beta chains from a single sample sequenced in a study of shared clonotypes between healthy human individuals. Some clones are missing from TCRdb's copy, which holds only in-frame ones; the method was immunoSEQ multiplex PCR. The repertoire holds approximately 2.3 million clones, roughly 93% seen once, with 0.39% in the top ten. What was sequenced was naive CD4+ T cells from PBMCs. Stated subset: CD45RA+ positively selected. Receptors originate from a man aged 18 to 35 in good health. Some clones in this sample may be carry-over from other donors' samples.

The J gene is TRBJ2-2, the V gene TRBV28, with TRBD1 identical over 8 bases. Trimming took 6 bases from V and 5 from J; bases not matched to a gene: 11. CDR3 length equals 16 residues. Per germline, CDR1 MDHEN and CDR2 SYDVKM. For the CDR3, the DNA is TGTGCCAGCAGAATCCGGACAGGGCGCTCGACCGGGGAGCTGTTTTTT. Its protein product is CASRIRTGRSTGELFF.

The rearrangement links TRBV5-1 to TRBJ2-1; D gene unclear. Germline CDR1 SGHRS, CDR2 YFSETQ. Trimming stripped 0 bases from V and 12 bases from J, with 19 bases between. The length of the CDR3 is 15 residues. In DNA form, the CDR3 reads TGCGCCAGCAGCTTGGGATTAGGGCTACCCCAGCGGCAGTTCTTC. This translates into CASSLGLGLPQRQFF.